By proportion, the clone carrying this TCR beta chain is medium-sized. No antigen is known for it. Time point here: late sampling 161 to 241 days after vaccination in a few convalescent patients. Treatment meaning: approximately 9-day PBMC culture with coronavirus spike peptide pools or control peptides (ViraFEST assay). The data belong to a study of vaccination and CD4 T cells after COVID-19. The CDR3 sequence is 13 residues long. The study sequenced cultured CD4+ T cell DNA using the Oncomine TCR Beta short-read assay. After culture, CD4+ T cells served as the source for genomic DNA extraction. TCRdb used MiXCR to reprocess the PCR reads, holding one entry per CDR3 protein. The data contain some 25,000 distinct CDR3 sequences, approximately 28% of them singletons.

The sequence derives from a human donor who had recovered from COVID-19. The sequencing here drew on CD4+ T cells from blood, cultured in vitro, taken about 7 months after SARS-CoV-2 vaccination. V is TRBV21-1 and J is TRBJ1-5. TRBV21-1 is a pseudogene. CDR3 sequence: CASSESPHEPQHF. CDR3 nucleotides: TGTGCCAGCAGTGAAAGCCCGCATGAGCCCCAGCATTTT.